Each of the 18 T cell receptor beta chains below was sequenced from the same sample in a study of T cells after yellow fever vaccination. MiXCR, run by TCRdb on the 5' RACE reads, gives a single entry per CDR3 protein. The sample lists about 630,000 distinct CDR3 sequences, around 12% occurring once. The sample consisted of PBMCs, taken on the day of the yellow fever booster vaccination. Receptors were obtained from a man aged 25-40 years who received the YFV17D yellow fever vaccine.

This clonotype occurred a few times. This sequence joins TRBV7-2 and TRBJ2-2; 8 bases fit TRBD2. Germline CDR1 and CDR2: SGHTA and FQGNSA. The CDR3 has 15 residues. J was trimmed by 8 bases and V by 0 bases; bases with no gene match: 5. The CDR3 sequence is CASSLASGTGGELFF. As DNA, the CDR3 is TGTGCCAGCAGCTTAGCTAGCGGGACGGGTGGGGAGCTGTTTTTT.

The chain uses TRBV20-1 and TRBJ2-7; TRBD1 aligns across 10 bases. The CDR3 has 14 residues. Germline CDR1 reads DFQATT; CDR2 reads SNEGSKA (reference sequence). The junction had 8 bases not matched to a gene; V was cut back by 6 bases and J by 3 bases. The CDR3: CSAAAGTGDYEQYF. In DNA form, the CDR3 reads TGCAGTGCAGCTGCCGGGACAGGGGACTACGAGCAGTACTTC.

This clonotype was counted between two and nine times. The rearrangement links TRBV6-2 or TRBV6-3 to TRBJ2-4; D is perhaps TRBD2 (5 bases). CDR3 length: 17 amino acids. The V end was cut by 4 bases, the J end by 0 bases, with 16 bases between. In germline, CDR1 is MNHEY, CDR2 SVGEGT. The CDR3 region is CASSFGGGNLAKNIQYF. In nucleotides, the CDR3 is TGTGCCAGCAGTTTTGGAGGCGGAAATCTAGCCAAAAACATTCAGTACTTC.

The chain links TRBV20-1 to TRBJ2-1; no firm D call. V was trimmed by 5 bases and J by 8 bases, leaving 13 bases between them. Germline V CDR1 and CDR2: DFQATT, SNEGSKA (reference sequence). This CDR3 region has 12 residues. CDR3: CSASDRSDEQFF. CDR3 nucleotide sequence: TGCAGTGCTTCGGACCGCTCGGATGAGCAGTTCTTC.

The chain is built from TRBV7-2 and TRBJ2-2; possibly TRBD1 for D (6 bases). V lost 1 base and J lost 4, with 10 bases in between. The CDR3 loop spans 15 amino acids. The V gene's germline CDR1 is SGHTA and CDR2 FQGNSA. CDR3 coding DNA: TGTGCCAGCAGCTTAGTACAGGGAAGCACCGGGGAGCTGTTTTTT. Translation gives CASSLVQGSTGELFF.

This clonotype was detected only a few times. V is TRBV7-2 and J is TRBJ2-1; no clear D gene. The CDR3 is 13 residues long. Germline lookup yields CDR1 SGHTA and CDR2 FQGNSA. Trimming shortened V by 0 bases and J by 9 bases, and 9 bases separated the two germline ends. CDR3 amino acids: CASSLASWSEQFF. The DNA for the CDR3 is TGTGCCAGCAGCTTAGCCTCCTGGAGTGAGCAGTTCTTC.

In this sample, this clonotype turned up a few times. The chain uses TRBV30 and TRBJ2-7, with D hard to call. The germline V gene encodes CDR1 GTSNPN and CDR2 SVGIG (reference sequence). This CDR3 spans 14 amino acids. V shed 0 bases and J shed 0 bases, with 9 bases lying between them. The CDR3 DNA follows: TGTGCCTGGAGTGTTCATTTATCCTCCTACGAGCAGTACTTC. Translating gives CAWSVHLSSYEQYF.

This sequence joins TRBV20-1 and TRBJ2-5; 7 bases are a match to TRBD1. Germline V CDR1 and CDR2: DFQATT, SNEGSKA (reference sequence). V dropped 6 bases and J dropped 7; count of bases not matched to a gene: 14. The CDR3 is made up of 14 amino acids. CDR3 in amino acids: CSATGQIKIGTQYF. CDR3 in DNA: TGCAGTGCCACGGGACAGATTAAAATTGGGACCCAGTACTTC.

The chain is built from TRBV24-1 and TRBJ2-1; the match to TRBD2 covers 8 bases. The CDR3 sequence is 17 residues long. Germline CDR1 reads KGHDR; CDR2 reads SFDVKD. V lost 4 bases and J lost 6; bases outside the gene matches: 13. CDR3 region: CATSEPRAPAGANEQFF. The DNA of the CDR3 is TGTGCCACCAGTGAGCCCAGGGCCCCAGCGGGAGCCAATGAGCAGTTCTTC.

The chain joins TRBV5-4 to TRBJ1-2; D call uncertain. Germline V lookup: CDR1 SGHNT, CDR2 YYREEE (reference sequence). V lost 3 bases to trimming and J lost 7 bases, with 10 bases between them. CDR3 length: 12 amino acids. CDR3 protein: CASSSPGVGYTF. CDR3 coding DNA: TGTGCCAGCAGCTCGCCCGGGGTTGGCTACACCTTC.

This clonotype was found a few times. The V gene is TRBV7-9, the J gene TRBJ2-1; no definite D call. The CDR3 covers 16 residues. Trimming pared 2 bases from V and 4 bases from J, leaving 15 bases between. Germline CDR1 reads SEHNR; CDR2 reads FQNEAQ (reference sequence). CDR3 region: CASSLTTVAAYNEQFF. The CDR3 DNA reads as TGTGCCAGCAGCTTAACGACGGTGGCGGCTTACAATGAGCAGTTCTTC.

This clonotype occurred many times. The V call is TRBV7-2, the J call TRBJ2-7, with D maybe TRBD2 (6 bases). From germline, CDR1 is SGHTA and CDR2 FQGNSA. Trimming pared 5 bases from V and 4 bases from J, leaving 18 bases between. This CDR3 is built from 15 residues. The CDR3 region has the DNA TGTGCCAGCAGCGAAACCGGGAGCCGGGGATACGAGCAGTACTTC. Translated: CASSETGSRGYEQYF.

This clonotype was counted a few times. The rearrangement uses TRBV11-1 and TRBJ2-1, with TRBD2 matching 10 bases. Germline V gene data show CDR1 as SGHAT and CDR2 as FQDESV (reference sequence). The CDR3 runs 20 residues. After removal of 3 bases from V and 0 bases from J, the junction contained 14 bases not matched to a gene. In DNA, the CDR3 is TGTGCCAGCAGCTTTGGGCTAGCGGGAGTCCTGCACCGCTCCTACAATGAGCAGTTCTTC. Its translation is CASSFGLAGVLHRSYNEQFF. The complete variable domain, with remaining parts taken from reference TRBV11-1 and TRBJ2-1, reads EAEVAQSPRYKITEKSQAVAFWCDPISGHATLYWYRQILGQGPELLVQFQDESVVDDSQLPKDRFSAERLKGVDSTLKIQPAELGDSAMYLCASSFGLAGVLHRSYNEQFFGPGTRLTVL.

This clonotype was detected a few times. The chain combines TRBV7-2 with TRBJ1-4; D might be TRBD1 (6 bases). CDR1 and CDR2 from the germline V gene are SGHTA and FQGNSA. The CDR3 consists of 14 residues. V shed 5 bases and J shed 7 bases, with 14 bases lying between them. The chain's CDR3 is CASSQGGQGEKLFF. The CDR3 nucleotides read TGTGCCAGCAGCCAAGGGGGGCAGGGTGAAAAACTGTTTTTT.

Only a few counts were recorded for this clonotype. This sequence joins TRBV19 and TRBJ2-1, with 7 bases lining up with TRBD2. The V and J ends lost 4 bases and 6 bases, in that order; junction bases with no gene match: 12. The germline CDR1 and CDR2 sequences are LNHDA and SQIVND (reference sequence). The CDR3 contains 16 residues. The CDR3 loop is CASSSPGTKAGNEQFF. CDR3 DNA: TGTGCCAGTAGTAGCCCCGGGACTAAAGCTGGCAATGAGCAGTTCTTC.

This clonotype was detected once. V gene TRBV12-5 combines with J gene TRBJ2-3; D is possibly TRBD1 (6 bases). Trimming removed 5 bases at V and 2 bases at J, with 11 bases between. The CDR3 is made up of 14 amino acids. Germline loops: CDR1 LGHNT, CDR2 FRNRAP. CDR3 region: CASGRTGHTDTQYF. The CDR3 region has the DNA TGTGCTAGTGGTCGAACAGGGCACACAGATACGCAGTATTTT. Full variable domain (rest looked up from reference TRBV12-5 and TRBJ2-3): DARVTQTPRHKVTEMGQEVTMRCQPILGHNTVFWYRQTMMQGLELLAYFRNRAPLDDSGMPKDRFSAEMPDATLATLKIQPSEPRDSAVYFCASGRTGHTDTQYFGPGTRLTVL.

This clonotype was observed a handful of times. The chain couples TRBV19 to TRBJ2-7, with D maybe TRBD1 (5 bases). The V end lost 3 bases, the J end lost 1 base, and 13 bases lay between the germline ends. The CDR3 extends over 15 amino acids. Germline V gene data show CDR1 as LNHDA and CDR2 as SQIVND (reference sequence). The CDR3 nucleotides are TGTGCCAGTAGTATCTCCCAGGGAAAGTCCTACGAGCAGTACTTC. It specifies CASSISQGKSYEQYF.

The gene calls are TRBV4-3 and TRBJ2-3; TRBD1 aligns across 7 bases. The CDR3 has 15 amino acids. Germline V gene data show CDR1 as LGHNA and CDR2 as YSLEER. J was trimmed by 3 bases and V by 4 bases; bases with no gene match: 7. Here the CDR3 DNA reads TGCGCCAGCAGCCTTCAGACAGGGAAAACAGATACGCAGTATTTT. This encodes CASSLQTGKTDTQYF.